The 30 T cell receptor beta chains reported below all come from one sample, sequenced in a study of blood T cell repertoires in COVID-19. Profiling relied on immunoSEQ multiplex PCR, and the TCRdb table lists in-frame clones only, not all of them. The profile shows about 71,000 clones, around 80% of them singletons. Sequenced: peripheral blood. The receptors derive from a woman older than 75 with acute or convalescent COVID-19.

The chain has TRBV9 and TRBJ1-1, with unresolved D. Trimming took 2 bases from V and 7 from J, leaving 12 bases between them. Germline CDR1 SGDLS, CDR2 YYNGEE. This CDR3 spans 13 amino acids. This chain's CDR3 is CASSVSPGVEAFF. Written as DNA, the CDR3 is TGTGCCAGCAGCGTCTCCCCTGGAGTTGAAGCTTTCTTT.

The chain combines TRBV7-2 with TRBJ2-5; D is unresolved. Germline loops: CDR1 SGHTA, CDR2 FQGNSA. V was pared by 1 base and J by 7 bases, with 13 bases between. There are 14 residues in the CDR3. The CDR3 nucleotides read TGTGCCAGCAGCTTAGGTTCAGCCGGCGGGACCCAGTACTTC. Translated, it gives CASSLGSAGGTQYF.

This clone was counted a single time. The rearrangement links TRBV7-9 to TRBJ2-3; 7 nucleotides match TRBD1. This CDR3 contains 16 residues. With V trimmed by 2 bases and J by 0 bases, 5 bases remained unmatched. Germline loops: CDR1 SEHNR, CDR2 FQNEAQ (reference sequence). CDR3 loop: CASSLFPRGSTDTQYF. In DNA form, the CDR3 reads TGTGCCAGCAGCTTATTCCCCAGGGGGAGCACAGATACGCAGTATTTT.

This chain joins TRBV7-3 and TRBJ2-3; 12 positions agree with TRBD2. V trimming: 5 bases; J trimming: 3 bases; junction bases outside the gene matches: 9. This CDR3 comprises 17 residues. The germline CDR1 and CDR2 sequences are SGHTA and FQGTGA. In DNA form, the CDR3 reads TGTGCCAGCAGCCGAAGACTAGCGGGAGAAGGAACAGATACGCAGTATTTT. Its translation: CASSRRLAGEGTDTQYF.

V and J are TRBV9 and TRBJ1-4, with a weak D call TRBD1 (5 bases). CDR1 and CDR2 from the germline V gene are SGDLS and YYNGEE. V was pared by 1 base and J by 3 bases, with 7 bases between. This CDR3 spans 14 amino acids. CDR3: CASSVPGPNEKLFF. The CDR3 DNA sequence: TGTGCCAGCAGCGTACCAGGGCCTAATGAAAAACTGTTTTTT.

The chain links TRBV24-1 to TRBJ1-2; D unclear. The V gene lost 9 bases and the J gene lost 1 base, with 17 bases spanning the gap. The CDR3 loop spans 15 amino acids. The germline V gene encodes CDR1 KGHDR and CDR2 SFDVKD. The CDR3 is CATARTRDHNYGYTF. The CDR3 DNA is TGTGCCACCGCGCGCACCCGGGATCATAACTATGGCTACACCTTC.

The CDR3 DNA is TGCGCCAGCAGCCTTATACAGGCGAACTATGGCTACACCTTC. Translation: CASSLIQANYGYTF. The V gene is TRBV4-1, the J gene TRBJ1-2; the D gene is possibly TRBD1 (5 bases). Germline-derived CDR1 and CDR2 are MGHRA and YSYEKL. The V gene lost 4 bases and the J gene lost 2 bases, with 11 bases spanning the gap. CDR3 length equals 14 residues.

The chain employs TRBV7-6 and TRBJ1-1, with D possibly being TRBD1 (5 bases). Trimming removed 5 bases at V and 10 bases at J, with 23 bases between. The CDR3 has 15 amino acids. CDR1 is SGHVS and CDR2 is FNYEAQ in the germline V gene. The CDR3 region is CASSRVTGALDLAFF. For the CDR3, the DNA is TGTGCCAGCAGCCGAGTTACAGGTGCCCTTGATCTAGCTTTCTTT.

V is TRBV29-1 and J is TRBJ2-3, with TRBD2 identical over 11 bases. The germline CDR1 and CDR2 sequences are SQVTM and ANQGSEA. This CDR3 contains 14 residues. V dropped 7 bases and J dropped 1; count of bases not matched to a gene: 4. The CDR3 DNA is TGCAGCGCCATACTAGCGGGAGGCACAGATACGCAGTATTTT. This encodes CSAILAGGTDTQYF.

The gene calls are TRBV20-1 and TRBJ1-2; D remains ambiguous. V lost 2 bases to trimming and J lost 4 bases, with 5 bases between them. Per the germline V gene, CDR1 is DFQATT and CDR2 is SNEGSKA (reference sequence). The CDR3 is 11 residues long. The CDR3 here is CSARTAYGYTF. Written as DNA, the CDR3 is TGCAGTGCTAGAACAGCCTATGGCTACACCTTC.

This chain connects TRBV18 to TRBJ2-1, with 11 nucleotides matching TRBD2. The CDR3 covers 17 residues. V lost 5 bases, J lost 2 bases, and 8 bases stayed unmatched. The germline CDR1 and CDR2 sequences are KGHSH and LQKENI. CDR3 bases: TGTGCCAGCTCAATACGCCTAGCGGGAGGCGCCTACAATGAGCAGTTCTTC. Its translation is CASSIRLAGGAYNEQFF.

V gene TRBV28 combines with J gene TRBJ2-7; TRBD2 agrees at 14 bases. The CDR3 runs to 16 residues. V shed 0 bases, J shed 2 bases, and the junction held 0 bases outside the gene matches. Per germline, CDR1 MDHEN and CDR2 SYDVKM. The CDR3 loop is CASSLWTSGRAYEQYF. CDR3 in DNA: TGTGCCAGCAGTTTATGGACTAGCGGGAGGGCCTACGAGCAGTACTTC.

This clone was seen a handful of times. V and J are TRBV19 and TRBJ2-2, with 7 bases aligning to TRBD1. The V gene's germline CDR1 is LNHDA and CDR2 SQIVND (reference sequence). The CDR3 contains 16 residues. The V and J ends lost 5 bases and 6 bases, in that order; junction bases with no gene match: 12. The CDR3 loop is CASSRQGGTGSGELFF. The CDR3 DNA reads as TGTGCCAGTAGTCGTCAAGGGGGCACAGGATCCGGGGAGCTGTTTTTT.

The chain is built from TRBV5-1 and TRBJ1-1; no definite D call. This CDR3 is 13 amino acids long. CDR1 is SGHRS and CDR2 is YFSETQ in the germline V gene. V was pared by 3 bases and J by 1 base, with 7 bases between. The CDR3 loop reads CASSWEGNTEAFF. For the CDR3, the DNA is TGCGCCAGCAGCTGGGAGGGGAACACTGAAGCTTTCTTT.

V usage is TRBV5-1 and J usage is TRBJ1-1; 8 positions agree with TRBD1. CDR3 length equals 14 residues. Germline values: CDR1 SGHRS, CDR2 YFSETQ. With V trimmed by 6 bases and J by 0 bases, 4 bases remained unmatched. The CDR3 loop reads CASKKDRVNTEAFF. In DNA, the CDR3 is TGCGCCAGCAAGAAGGACAGGGTGAACACTGAAGCTTTCTTT.

This chain uses TRBV7-2 with TRBJ1-1; 10 nucleotides agree with TRBD1. CDR1 is SGHTA, CDR2 FQGNSA, per germline. The trim removed 4 bases at V and 1 base at J, leaving 3 bases unmatched. The CDR3 is 15 amino acids. The CDR3: CASSSTGGGNTEAFF. CDR3 nucleotide sequence: TGTGCCAGCAGCTCGACAGGGGGCGGGAACACTGAAGCTTTCTTT.

V gene TRBV3-1 (or the pseudogene TRBV3-2) combines with J gene TRBJ2-6, with 11 bases identical to TRBD2. CDR3 size: 18 residues. Losses at the gene ends were 3 bases for V and 2 bases for J; bases not matched to a gene: 6. The germline V gene encodes CDR1 LGHDT and CDR2 YNNKEL (reference sequence). The CDR3 sequence is CASSQKLAGVPGANVLTF. CDR3 DNA sequence: TGTGCCAGCAGCCAGAAACTAGCGGGAGTCCCTGGGGCCAACGTCCTGACTTTC.

The chain recombines TRBV28 with TRBJ2-1; TRBD2 matches at 9 bases. Germline assignment: CDR1 MDHEN and CDR2 SYDVKM. CDR3 length: 15 residues. V was pared by 7 bases and J by 7 bases, with 11 bases of the junction left unmatched. The DNA of the CDR3 is TGTGCCAGCACTCTTGGCGGGAGGGCATTGAATGAGCAGTTCTTC. Its protein product is CASTLGGRALNEQFF.

CDR3 amino acids: CASSLTAGDSPLHF. In DNA form, the CDR3 reads TGTGCCAGCAGCTTAACGGCAGGTGATTCACCCCTCCACTTT. This rearrangement joins TRBV11-2 to TRBJ1-6; D gene unclear. Germline V CDR1 and CDR2: SGHAT, FQNNGV. V lost 2 bases, J lost 8 bases, and 10 bases lay in between. This CDR3 is built from 14 residues.

A few counts support this clone. V usage is TRBV5-1 and J usage is TRBJ2-7; 9 nucleotides align to TRBD1. Per the germline V gene, CDR1 is SGHRS and CDR2 is YFSETQ. V lost 4 bases, J lost 6 bases, and 14 bases stayed unmatched. CDR3 length: 16 residues. CDR3 region: CASSKEAGQGGREQYF. Here the CDR3 DNA reads TGCGCCAGCAGCAAGGAGGCGGGACAGGGAGGGCGCGAGCAGTACTTC.

The rearrangement links TRBV7-9 to TRBJ2-7, with 7 bases that match TRBD2. The CDR3 is made up of 17 amino acids. CDR1 SEHNR and CDR2 FQNEAQ come from the germline V gene (reference sequence). Trimming removed 7 bases from V and 2 bases from J; junction bases left unmatched: 17. CDR3 DNA: TGTGCCAGCACCGTATCGGGGGGATTAGCGGTAACCTACGAGCAGTACTTC. Translating gives CASTVSGGLAVTYEQYF.

This clone was seen a handful of times. The V and J genes are TRBV6-1 and TRBJ2-3, with 8 nucleotides matching TRBD2. Germline lookup yields CDR1 MNHNS and CDR2 SASEGT. V trimming: 0 bases; J trimming: 6 bases; junction bases outside the gene matches: 8. The CDR3 contains 16 residues. The CDR3 loop is CASSEASGITQDTQYF. The CDR3 DNA reads TGTGCCAGCAGTGAAGCTAGCGGGATCACACAGGATACGCAGTATTTT.

V gene TRBV6-2 or TRBV6-3 combines with J gene TRBJ2-2; weak D call: TRBD2 (5 bases). Germline V gene lookup returns CDR1 MNHEY and CDR2 SVGEGT. V was cut by 2 bases and J by 6 bases, with 19 bases left in between. The CDR3 runs to 17 residues. The CDR3 nucleotides read TGTGCCAGCAGTTACCTCGTGGACTTCCCTCGAGCCGGGGAGCTGTTTTTT. Its protein product is CASSYLVDFPRAGELFF.

The chain has TRBV3-1 (or the pseudogene TRBV3-2) and TRBJ1-1; no clear D. Per the germline V gene, CDR1 is LGHDT and CDR2 is YNNKEL (reference sequence). The CDR3 length is 14 residues. With 4 bases removed from V and 2 bases from J, the gap between germline ends came to 11 bases. CDR3 nucleotide sequence: TGTGCCAGCAGCCCTCTCCACAGAAACACTGAAGCTTTCTTT. Protein product: CASSPLHRNTEAFF.

The chain is built from TRBV19 and TRBJ1-3; D gene ambiguous. V was clipped by 3 bases and J by 6 bases, with 12 bases between them. Germline CDR1 reads LNHDA; CDR2 reads SQIVND (reference sequence). The CDR3 has 14 residues. CDR3: CASSIYSGTNTIYF. CDR3 in DNA: TGTGCCAGTAGTATCTATTCAGGAACAAACACCATATATTTT. The full variable domain, rest sourced from reference TRBV19 and TRBJ1-3, is DGGITQSPKYLFRKEGQNVTLSCEQNLNHDAMYWYRQDPGQGLRLIYYSQIVNDFQKGDIAEGYSVSREKKESFPLTVTSAQKNPTAFYLCASSIYSGTNTIYFGEGSWLTVV.

V is TRBV6-6 and J is TRBJ2-1, with 11 bases matching TRBD2. CDR3 length: 15 amino acids. Germline CDR1 is MNHNY and CDR2 is SVGAGI (reference sequence). V shed 10 bases, J shed 8 bases, and the junction held 13 bases outside the gene matches. The CDR3 here is CATLLSGRVGDEQFF. Here the CDR3 DNA reads TGTGCCACCCTCCTTAGCGGGAGGGTAGGCGATGAGCAGTTCTTC.

This chain uses TRBV7-9 with TRBJ1-1, with TRBD1 matching 11 bases. Germline V CDR1 and CDR2: SEHNR, FQNEAQ (reference sequence). With V trimmed by 5 bases and J by 4 bases, 9 bases remained unmatched. The CDR3 runs 16 residues. CDR3 loop: CASSPAGTGGTTEAFF. CDR3 nucleotides: TGTGCCAGCAGCCCGGCCGGGACAGGGGGGACCACTGAAGCTTTCTTT.

This chain joins TRBV28 and TRBJ2-6; D is ambiguous. Germline CDR1 is MDHEN and CDR2 is SYDVKM. There are 14 residues in the CDR3. V lost 4 bases and J 4 bases, leaving 8 bases between the germline ends. CDR3 amino acids: CASSSGRGANVLTF. In DNA, the CDR3 is TGTGCCAGCAGTTCCGGTCGAGGGGCCAACGTCCTGACTTTC.

The rearrangement links TRBV5-4 to TRBJ2-3; 9 positions match TRBD1. Germline CDR1 reads SGHNT; CDR2 reads YYREEE (reference sequence). The CDR3 has 14 amino acids. The V gene end was trimmed by 4 bases and the J gene end by 3 bases; junction bases not matched to a gene: 3. CDR3 loop: CASSADRGTDTQYF. Written as DNA, the CDR3 is TGTGCCAGCAGCGCGGACAGGGGAACAGATACGCAGTATTTT.

The chain links TRBV4-2 to TRBJ1-3; D gene uncertain. Germline CDR1 reads LGHNA; CDR2 reads YNFKEQ. The CDR3 length is 15 residues. V dropped 2 bases and J dropped 0 bases, with 8 bases sitting between them. The CDR3 loop is CASSQTVYSGNTIYF. CDR3 nucleotides: TGTGCCAGCAGCCAAACAGTCTACTCTGGAAACACCATATATTTT.